The entry below describes one T cell receptor (beta chain). Researchers used genomic DNA as the template to profile TCR beta VDJ and CDR3. TCRdb ran MiXCR on the reads and lists one entry per CDR3 protein. The table records 220,000 or so distinct CDR3 sequences, approximately 65% of them present only once. This record comes from a study of CD8+CD57+ T cells in acquired aplastic anemia. In the study overall: Roughly 3 ug was the average amount of DNA from sorted CD4+ and CD8+ cells.

From germline, CDR1 is DFQATT and CDR2 SNEGSKA (reference sequence). The V segment lost 5 bases and the J segment 2 bases; nucleotides outside the gene matches: 4. This CDR3 contains 13 residues. The patients chosen for sequencing had shown expansion of CD8+CD57+ cells (detected by flow cytometry). V gene TRBV20-1 combines with J gene TRBJ2-7; TRBD1 aligns across 9 bases. Sequenced input: sorted CD4+, CD8+, or CD8+CD57+ T cells (not recorded which) from PBMCs. The TCR originated in a human donor with aplastic anemia. CDR3 sequence reads: CSAVRQGAYEQYF. The CDR3 DNA reads TGCAGTGCTGTCCGACAGGGGGCCTACGAGCAGTACTTC.